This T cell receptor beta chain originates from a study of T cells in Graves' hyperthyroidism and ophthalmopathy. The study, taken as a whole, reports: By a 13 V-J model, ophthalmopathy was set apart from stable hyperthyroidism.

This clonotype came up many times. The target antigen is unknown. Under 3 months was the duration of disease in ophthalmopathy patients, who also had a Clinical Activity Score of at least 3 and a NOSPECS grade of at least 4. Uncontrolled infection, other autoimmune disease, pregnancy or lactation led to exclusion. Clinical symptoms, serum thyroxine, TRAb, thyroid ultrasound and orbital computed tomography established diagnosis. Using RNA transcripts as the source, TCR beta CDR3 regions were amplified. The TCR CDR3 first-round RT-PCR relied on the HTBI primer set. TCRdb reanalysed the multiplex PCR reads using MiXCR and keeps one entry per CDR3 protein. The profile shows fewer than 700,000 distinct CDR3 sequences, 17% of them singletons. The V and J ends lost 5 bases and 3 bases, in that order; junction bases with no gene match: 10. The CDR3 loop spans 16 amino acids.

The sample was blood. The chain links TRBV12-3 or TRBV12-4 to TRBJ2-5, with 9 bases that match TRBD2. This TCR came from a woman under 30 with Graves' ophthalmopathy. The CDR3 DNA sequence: TGTGCCAGCAGTGGGCCTGGCGGGAGGGCCGAAGAGACCCAGTACTTC. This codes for CASSGPGGRAEETQYF.